Listed below are T cell receptor beta chains from one sample, sequenced in a study of T cells in tuberculosis. Some clones are missing from TCRdb's copy, which holds only in-frame ones; the method was immunoSEQ multiplex PCR. This sample has nearly 60,000 clones, with roughly 88% found just once. Sequencing input: CD1b-GMM tetramer-negative cells sorted from PBMCs. The source of these receptors is an adult woman with latent tuberculosis. The CDR3 runs from the conserved cysteine through the conserved F or W. A D gene is named only where the DNA matches it firmly.

D,V,J,CDR3,DNA
.,TRBV4-3,TRBJ2-3,CASTVRLHSTDTQYF,TGCGCCAGCACAGTACGACTGCATAGCACAGATACGCAGTATTTT
TRBD1,TRBV2,TRBJ2-7,CASSEWPGQGPYEQYF,TGTGCCAGCAGTGAATGGCCGGGACAGGGCCCCTACGAGCAGTACTTC
.,TRBV10-3,TRBJ2-2,CAIRGDVGPHTGELFF,TGTGCCATCAGAGGGGATGTGGGCCCCCACACCGGGGAGCTGTTTTTT
TRBD1,TRBV30,TRBJ1-2,CAWEIRTGSYGYTF,TGTGCCTGGGAAATCAGGACAGGTAGCTATGGCTACACCTTC
TRBD1,TRBV2,TRBJ2-3,CASSSRQGILADTQYF,TGTGCCAGCAGTTCTCGACAGGGGATATTGGCAGATACGCAGTATTTT
.,TRBV11-3,TRBJ2-7,CASSPPLNSYTYEQYF,TGTGCCAGCAGCCCTCCCCTGAACTCCTATACTTACGAGCAGTACTTC
.,TRBV7-9,TRBJ1-6,CASSLVLGLGNSPLHF,TGTGCCAGCAGCTTAGTATTGGGGCTTGGTAATTCACCCCTCCACTTT
.,TRBV7-8,TRBJ1-2,CASSRMAGEGYGYTF,TGTGCCAGCAGCCGAATGGCGGGGGAAGGCTATGGCTACACCTTC
.,TRBV5-1,TRBJ2-7,CASSSGILSYEQYF,TGCGCCAGCAGCTCGGGAATCCTCTCCTACGAGCAGTACTTC
.,TRBV28,TRBJ1-1,CASSVAGTEAFF,TGTGCCAGCAGTGTTGCGGGTACTGAAGCTTTCTTT
TRBD1,TRBV28,TRBJ1-4,CASSFRGQDNEKLFF,TGTGCCAGCAGTTTTAGGGGGCAAGATAATGAAAAACTGTTTTTT
TRBD1,TRBV7-6,TRBJ2-7,CASSPNTGQAEEQYF,TGTGCCAGCAGCCCTAACACGGGACAGGCGGAGGAGCAGTACTTC
.,TRBV27,TRBJ2-3,CASSLGDTQYF,TGTGCCAGCAGTCTAGGAGATACGCAGTATTTT